This entry is about one TCR beta chain. V lost 5 bases and J 0 bases, leaving 13 bases between the germline ends. Germline CDR1 reads SQVTM; CDR2 reads ANQGSEA. The CDR3 consists of 14 residues. The sample comes from a study of cytomegalovirus exposure and HLA in healthy donors. PCR primers comprised 60 Vbeta and 13 Jbeta primers. The protocol was immunoSEQ multiplex PCR, while the TCRdb copy is restricted to in-frame clones and leaves out a portion. The repertoire holds about 140,000 clones, with around 73% as singletons. Sequenced input: PBMCs. V is TRBV29-1 and J is TRBJ1-1; tentatively, D is TRBD1 (6 bases). This TCR derives from a woman between 35 and 50 years old in good health and CMV-seronegative. The CDR3 bases are TGCAGCGTTCAAGTAGGGGGAGTGAACACTGAAGCTTTCTTT. Protein sequence: CSVQVGGVNTEAFF.